A selection of T cell receptor beta chains follows, all from one sample in a study of blood T cell repertoires in COVID-19. Clones were sequenced by immunoSEQ multiplex PCR, and TCRdb holds only the in-frame ones, with some missing. This sample has 100,000 to 120,000 clones; 81% occur once, and the top ten carry over 9%. Sequenced sample: peripheral blood. These receptors all stem from a woman in her seventies with acute or convalescent COVID-19. CDR3s include the opening cysteine and the closing phenylalanine or tryptophan. D genes are given only for firm matches. Size is stated for part of the rows, as once, few or many counts, or as a class when the clone is expanded.

clone_size	v_call	j_call	d_call	cdr3_nt	cdr3_aa
few	TRBV15	TRBJ1-3	.	TGTGCCACCAGCAGAGAAAGGCAGGACACCATATATTTT	CATSRERQDTIYF
.	TRBV29-1	TRBJ2-1	TRBD2	TGCAGCGTTGAAATGGATACTAGCGGGAATGAGCAGTTCTTC	CSVEMDTSGNEQFF
few	TRBV7-9	TRBJ2-3	.	TGTGCCAGCAGCTTAGGTGGGGGCCGTAGCACAGATACGCAGTATTTT	CASSLGGGRSTDTQYF
once	TRBV5-1	TRBJ2-4	TRBD1	TGCGCCAGCAGCCCCCTTCCCCGGGACAGGGTGCAGTACTTC	CASSPLPRDRVQYF
few	TRBV5-1	TRBJ1-3	.	TGCGCCAGCAGCTTGGGAGAAAACACCATATATTTT	CASSLGENTIYF
.	TRBV2	TRBJ1-6	TRBD1	TGTGCCAGCAGTGAATTTGGCGGACAGGGGGAAGGATCACCCCTCCACTTT	CASSEFGGQGEGSPLHF
.	TRBV9	TRBJ2-2	TRBD2	TGTGCCAGCAGCGTAAGCGGGATGAACACCGGGGAGCTGTTTTTT	CASSVSGMNTGELFF
.	TRBV6-1	TRBJ1-4	TRBD1	TGTGCCAGCAGTCTTACAGGGGATTTTGGTGAAAAACTGTTTTTT	CASSLTGDFGEKLFF
.	TRBV7-2	TRBJ2-3	TRBD2	TGTGCCAGCAGCCCGGCAGCGGGAGGGAGCACAGATACGCAGTATTTT	CASSPAAGGSTDTQYF
.	TRBV30	TRBJ2-7	TRBD2	TGTGCCTGGAGTGAGACTAGCGGGGGGCCCCACTCCTACGAGCAGTACTTC	CAWSETSGGPHSYEQYF
.	TRBV7-2	TRBJ1-2	TRBD1	TGTGCCAGCAGTTCTGGACAGGGAGGGTATGGCTACACCTTC	CASSSGQGGYGYTF
.	TRBV5-4	TRBJ2-2	.	TGTGCCAGCAGCCAAGGGGTAACCGGGGAGCTGTTTTTT	CASSQGVTGELFF
few	TRBV4-2	TRBJ2-5	TRBD2	TGTGCCAGCAGCCCGGGGGGCGGGGGGCGCGAAGAGACCCAGTACTTC	CASSPGGGGREETQYF
few	TRBV14	TRBJ2-5	TRBD1	TGTGCCAGCAGCCAGGGACAGGGGGCTACAAAGACCCAGTACTTC	CASSQGQGATKTQYF
.	TRBV28	TRBJ1-5	.	TGTGCCAGCAGTTCACCCCTATTCGATCAGCCCCAGCATTTT	CASSSPLFDQPQHF
.	TRBV6-5	TRBJ2-1	TRBD2	TGTGCCAGCGCACTAGCGGGAGGTGCGCATGAGCAGTTCTTC	CASALAGGAHEQFF
.	TRBV4-2	TRBJ1-2	.	TGTGCCAGCAGCCAAGTCCTAGAGGGGGACTATGGCTACACCTTC	CASSQVLEGDYGYTF